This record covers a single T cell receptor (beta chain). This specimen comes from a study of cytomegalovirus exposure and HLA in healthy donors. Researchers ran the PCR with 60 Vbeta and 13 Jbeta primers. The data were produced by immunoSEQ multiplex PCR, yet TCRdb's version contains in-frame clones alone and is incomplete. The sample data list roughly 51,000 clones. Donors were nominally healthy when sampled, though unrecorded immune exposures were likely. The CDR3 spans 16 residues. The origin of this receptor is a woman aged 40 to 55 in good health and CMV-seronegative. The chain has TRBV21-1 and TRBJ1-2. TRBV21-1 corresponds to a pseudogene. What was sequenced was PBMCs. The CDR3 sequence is CASSERDEGPQDGYTF. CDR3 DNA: TGTGCCAGCAGCGAGCGGGACGAAGGGCCCCAGGATGGCTACACCTTC.